This T cell receptor (beta chain) was sequenced during a study of glioma-infiltrating T cells after dendritic cell vaccination. Amplification used 60 V beta primers and 13 J beta primers. Profiling relied on immunoSEQ multiplex PCR, and the TCRdb table lists in-frame clones only, not all of them. Of some 10,000 clones listed, about 80% are singletons. Time point meaning: after dendritic cell vaccination, including at tumor progression/relapse. Germline V CDR1 and CDR2: SGHNT, YENEEA. CDR3 length equals 15 residues. The V end was cut by 5 bases, the J end by 2 bases, with 13 bases between. The gene calls are TRBV11-3 and TRBJ2-4; perhaps TRBD1 as D (6 bases). The receptor was derived from a human donor with glioblastoma. Sample: blood, taken after dendritic cell vaccination. The CDR3 region has the DNA TGTGCCAGCAGCCGCAGCCGGGACACCAAAAACATTCAGTACTTC. It specifies CASSRSRDTKNIQYF.